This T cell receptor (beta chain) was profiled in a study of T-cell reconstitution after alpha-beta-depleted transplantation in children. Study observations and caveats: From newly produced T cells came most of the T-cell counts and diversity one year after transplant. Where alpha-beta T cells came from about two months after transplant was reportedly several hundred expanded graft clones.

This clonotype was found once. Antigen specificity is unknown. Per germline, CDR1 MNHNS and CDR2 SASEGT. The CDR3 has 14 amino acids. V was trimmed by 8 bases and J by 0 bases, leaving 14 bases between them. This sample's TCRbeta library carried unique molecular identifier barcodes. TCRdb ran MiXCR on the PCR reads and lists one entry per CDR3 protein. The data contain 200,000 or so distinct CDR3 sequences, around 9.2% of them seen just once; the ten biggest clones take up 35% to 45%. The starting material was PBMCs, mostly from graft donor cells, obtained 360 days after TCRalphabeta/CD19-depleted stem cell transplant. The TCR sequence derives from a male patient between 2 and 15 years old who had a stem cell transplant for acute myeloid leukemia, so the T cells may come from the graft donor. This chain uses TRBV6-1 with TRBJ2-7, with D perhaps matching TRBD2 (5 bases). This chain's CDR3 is CASAGSAGSYEQYV. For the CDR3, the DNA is TGTGCCAGCGCAGGATCGGCGGGCTCCTACGAGCAGTACGTC.